A selection of T cell receptor beta chains follows, all from one sample in a study of T-cell memory formation after mild COVID-19. From the 5' RACE reads, TCRdb called clonotypes with MiXCR, one entry per CDR3 protein. The table includes roughly 130,000 distinct CDR3 sequences, roughly 6% detected once. What was sequenced was PBMCs or a T cell subset sorted from them (not recorded which). The receptors stem from an adult woman who had mild COVID-19 (a few samples of this study predate the infection). Cell type and time point are not known. Each CDR3 is given with its conserved first and last residue.

TRBJ1-1 | TRBV29-1 | CSVEAGQGQWSNLNTEAFF
TRBJ2-7 | TRBV4-3 | CASRQVAGASYEQYF
TRBJ2-7 | TRBV5-5 | CASRMVGGGYEQYF
TRBJ2-3 | TRBV9 | CASSVVQSGDTQYF
TRBJ2-3 | TRBV12-3/TRBV12-4 | CASSFTRALDTQYF
TRBJ2-1 | TRBV5-1 | CASSLETGPNEQFF
TRBJ2-1 | TRBV20-1 | CSARVSSGGGDEQFF
TRBJ2-5 | TRBV7-3 | CASSAHGARETQYF
TRBJ1-5 | TRBV5-1 | CASSLVGNQPQHF
TRBJ1-2 | TRBV18 | CASSPRTGVDYGYTF
TRBJ1-2 | TRBV20-1 | CSARPTGTGNYGYTF
TRBJ2-1 | TRBV6-2/TRBV6-3 | CASSRDYLYNEQFF
TRBJ1-1 | TRBV2 | CASSQQGSTEAFF
TRBJ2-5 | TRBV7-6 | CASSSSGLASETQYF
TRBJ2-5 | TRBV7-2 | CASSLREEETQYF
TRBJ1-6 | TRBV5-1 | CASSSGDRANSPLHF
TRBJ1-2 | TRBV27 | CASSPRQGLRGYTF
TRBJ1-4 | TRBV7-9 | CASSLGLAGIQKLFF
TRBJ2-2 | TRBV6-5 | CASSRNTGELFF
TRBJ2-7 | TRBV27 | CASSLSFRGTYEQYF
TRBJ2-7 | TRBV5-6 | CASSSYHEQYF
TRBJ1-3 | TRBV7-9 | CASSSRPNSGNTIYF
TRBJ2-1 | TRBV7-2 | CASFQNPGSEQFF
TRBJ1-1 | TRBV6-1 | CASPKEVNTEAFF
TRBJ2-5 | TRBV7-2 | CASSRAGVTETQYF
TRBJ2-7 | TRBV7-2 | CASSLELAGVPEQYF
TRBJ2-7 | TRBV12-3/TRBV12-4 | CASSLSFVEQYF
TRBJ1-2 | TRBV6-2/TRBV6-3 | CASSGPTANYGYTF
TRBJ1-4 | TRBV29-1 | CSVPRHRGDEKLFF
TRBJ1-1 | TRBV6-5 | CASSYSIGRANTEAFF
TRBJ2-1 | TRBV7-9 | CASSARDRDYNEQFF
TRBJ2-2 | TRBV25-1 | CASSELGRTGRDGTGELFF
TRBJ1-6 | TRBV11-2 | CASSLGQGRNSPLHF
TRBJ2-3 | TRBV20-1 | CSASGGAPDTQYF
TRBJ2-1 | TRBV2 | CASSLRVVVYNEQFF
TRBJ2-1 | TRBV5-1 | CASSFLAGGLNEQFF
TRBJ1-1 | TRBV6-5 | CASSEGHAAFF
TRBJ1-5 | TRBV20-1 | CSATRTGESNQPQHF
TRBJ2-1 | TRBV4-1 | CASSGHPWGEQFF
TRBJ2-3 | TRBV19 | CASSSRASTDTQYF
TRBJ2-7 | TRBV6-6 | CASRRQDFSYEQYF
TRBJ2-7 | TRBV20-1 | CSARGRLESAWSSYEQYF
TRBJ2-1 | TRBV7-2 | CASSSGHRSSYNEQFF
TRBJ2-7 | TRBV3-1 | CASSPPLTGTGSGEQYF
TRBJ2-7 | TRBV24-1 | CATSDWQGREQYF